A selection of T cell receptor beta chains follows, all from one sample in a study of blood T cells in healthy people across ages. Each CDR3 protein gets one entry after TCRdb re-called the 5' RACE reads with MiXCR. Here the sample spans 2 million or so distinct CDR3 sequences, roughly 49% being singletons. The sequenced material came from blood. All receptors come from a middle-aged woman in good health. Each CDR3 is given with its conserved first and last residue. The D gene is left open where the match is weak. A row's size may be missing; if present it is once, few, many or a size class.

TGCGCCAGCAGCCAAGATTTGACAGGGACTAACGCTGAAGCTTTCTTT	CASSQDLTGTNAEAFF	-	TRBJ1-1	TRBD1	TRBV4-1
TGTGCCAGCAGCTTAGGCAGTTGGTACGAGCAGTACTTC	CASSLGSWYEQYF	-	TRBJ2-7	-	TRBV7-2
TGCGCCAGCAGCCAAGATGAGAGAGTTTACGGCAATGAGCAGTTCTTC	CASSQDERVYGNEQFF	-	TRBJ2-1	-	TRBV4-3
TGTGCCAACAGCCCTCTCCGGGGCACAGATACGCAGTATTTT	CANSPLRGTDTQYF	once	TRBJ2-3	-	TRBV7-2
TGTGCCATCAGTGAGGTAGCGGGGATGATCTACGAGCAGTACTTC	CAISEVAGMIYEQYF	few	TRBJ2-7	TRBD2	TRBV10-3
TGCAGTGGGCAGGGGGATAGCACAGATACGCAGTATTTT	CSGQGDSTDTQYF	-	TRBJ2-3	TRBD1	TRBV20-1
TGCAGCGGTGGGGGGCTTGGCACTGAAGCTTTCTTT	CSGGGLGTEAFF	-	TRBJ1-1	-	TRBV29-1
TGCGCCAGCAGCTTTAATCCCCCGCGAAATGAAAAACTGTTTTTT	CASSFNPPRNEKLFF	-	TRBJ1-4	-	TRBV5-1
TGCGCCAGCAGCCAAGCCCAGCGGGGACCGTACAATGAGCAGTTCTTC	CASSQAQRGPYNEQFF	few	TRBJ2-1	TRBD2	TRBV4-1
TGTGCCAGCAACCCCCGACAGGGACCAGAGACCCAGTACTTC	CASNPRQGPETQYF	once	TRBJ2-5	TRBD1	TRBV28
TGTGCCAGCAGCCGGGACGGAGCCCCGAGATATGGCTACACCTTC	CASSRDGAPRYGYTF	-	TRBJ1-2	-	TRBV6-2/TRBV6-3
TGCAGTGCGAGCTTCTCTAGCGGGGGGGCCTTGGATGAGCAGTTCTTC	CSASFSSGGALDEQFF	-	TRBJ2-1	TRBD2	TRBV20-1
TGTGCCAGCAGTTTACATAACTCCTACGAGCAGTACTTC	CASSLHNSYEQYF	-	TRBJ2-7	-	TRBV28
TGTGCCAGCAGCCCGGGACAGGGAACGAGCGAGCAGTACTTC	CASSPGQGTSEQYF	-	TRBJ2-7	TRBD1	TRBV6-2/TRBV6-3
TGTGCCAGCAGCCTCCGTCCAGTCGATGAGCAGTACTTC	CASSLRPVDEQYF	-	TRBJ2-5	-	TRBV5-5
TGTGCCAGCTCCCAACAGCGGACCTACGAGCAGTACTTC	CASSQQRTYEQYF	-	TRBJ2-7	-	TRBV6-5
TGCAGTGCTAAGACAGGGAATGAGCAGTTCTTC	CSAKTGNEQFF	-	TRBJ2-1	TRBD1	TRBV20-1
TGTGCCCGCAGCCATGGAGCTCCACGGACCCAGTTCTTC	CARSHGAPRTQFF	-	TRBJ2-1	-	TRBV6-2/TRBV6-3
TGCAGTCCAAGAGGGACAGGGTTGTCCTACGAGCAGTACTTC	CSPRGTGLSYEQYF	-	TRBJ2-7	TRBD1	TRBV20-1
TGTGCCAGCAGCTTAGCTAATGGCGATGAGCAGTTCTTC	CASSLANGDEQFF	-	TRBJ2-1	-	TRBV7-8
TGCGCCAGCAGCCATACGGGACTTCAAGAGACCCAGTACTTC	CASSHTGLQETQYF	few	TRBJ2-5	-	TRBV4-1
TGTGCCAGCAGTTTCCGTGGGGCAGAGCAGTTCTTC	CASSFRGAEQFF	-	TRBJ2-1	-	TRBV6-5
TGTGCCAGCTCACCACCATCCGGGTCCCTAGCCAAAAACATTCAGTACTTC	CASSPPSGSLAKNIQYF	-	TRBJ2-4	-	TRBV18
TGTGCCAGCAGCCAAGCGGTTTCTGGGGCCAACGTCCTGACTTTC	CASSQAVSGANVLTF	-	TRBJ2-6	-	TRBV14
TGCGCCAGCAGCCATTACACTAGTACCGATGAGCAGTTCTTC	CASSHYTSTDEQFF	-	TRBJ2-1	-	TRBV4-3
TGCGCCAGCAGCTGGGCCGGGACAGGGGCAGATACGCAGTATTTT	CASSWAGTGADTQYF	few	TRBJ2-3	TRBD1	TRBV5-1
TGCGCCAGCGGGGGACTAGCGGGGAATGAGCAGTTCTTC	CASGGLAGNEQFF	few	TRBJ2-1	TRBD2	TRBV10-1
TGTGCCAGCAGCCCTAGTCGAGGAGGGGGACTCCCAGGGGACGAGCAGTACTTC	CASSPSRGGGLPGDEQYF	-	TRBJ2-7	-	TRBV9
TGTGCCAGCAGCTTCACTAGACGGGGGGCCTACGAGCAGTACTTC	CASSFTRRGAYEQYF	-	TRBJ2-7	TRBD2	TRBV7-2
TGTGCCAGCAGTGAGCGTGAGGGAGCGAGAGAGACCCAGTACTTC	CASSEREGARETQYF	few	TRBJ2-5	-	TRBV6-1
TGTGCCAGCAGTTATACACAGGGTGGCTGGGAAAAACTGTTTTTT	CASSYTQGGWEKLFF	-	TRBJ1-4	-	TRBV27
TGCGCCAGCAGCCAAGGGTTAGCTTACTCTGGGGCCAACGTCCTGACTTTC	CASSQGLAYSGANVLTF	-	TRBJ2-6	-	TRBV4-1
TGTGCCAGCAGCCCAGAGAGGGCTTACCCTAGCACAGATACGCAGTATTTT	CASSPERAYPSTDTQYF	-	TRBJ2-3	-	TRBV4-2
TGTGCCAGCAGCTTAACGACAGGGGGAGAGCAGTACTTC	CASSLTTGGEQYF	-	TRBJ2-4	TRBD1	TRBV7-9
TGTGCCACCAGTGATTTCCCCCGTGAGACCCAGTACTTC	CATSDFPRETQYF	-	TRBJ2-5	-	TRBV24-1
TGTGCCAGCAGTTACTCGAGGGAGGGATTAAACTATGGCTACACCTTC	CASSYSREGLNYGYTF	-	TRBJ1-2	-	TRBV6-5
TGTGCCAGCAGCTTATTAGGGACGGGTGGCAATCAGCCCCAGCATTTT	CASSLLGTGGNQPQHF	-	TRBJ1-5	-	TRBV7-2
TGTGCCAGCAGCCACGACAGGGGGTACAGCACAGATACGCAGTATTTT	CASSHDRGYSTDTQYF	-	TRBJ2-3	TRBD1	TRBV3-1
TGTGCCAGCAGTTTCCCCCAGGGGGCCCCCAATCAGCCCCAGCATTTT	CASSFPQGAPNQPQHF	-	TRBJ1-5	TRBD1	TRBV28
TGCAGTGCCAGCCGGACTAGCGGGGTGAAGACCCAGTACTTC	CSASRTSGVKTQYF	-	TRBJ2-5	TRBD2	TRBV20-1
TGCGCCAGCAGCCAAGATGGAGGACGGGAAGAGACCCAGTACTTC	CASSQDGGREETQYF	-	TRBJ2-5	-	TRBV4-1
TGTGCCAGCGGCAGGAGCAGCGCGGAGCCGTTCTTC	CASGRSSAEPFF	-	TRBJ2-1	-	TRBV2
TGTGCCAGCAGCGTGGAGGTTCTCTATGGCTACACCTTC	CASSVEVLYGYTF	few	TRBJ1-2	-	TRBV5-5
TGTGCCAGCAGTCCGACTAGCGGGAGGGCCAGGTACCAAGAGACCCAGTACTTC	CASSPTSGRARYQETQYF	-	TRBJ2-5	TRBD2	TRBV12-3/TRBV12-4
TGCAGTGTAAGAGAATCCCTTGGGTACAATGAGCAGTTCTTC	CSVRESLGYNEQFF	-	TRBJ2-1	-	TRBV20-1
TGTGCCAGCAGCCCCGGGACAGGGTTAAATGCTGGGGCCAACGTCCTGACTTTC	CASSPGTGLNAGANVLTF	-	TRBJ2-6	TRBD1	TRBV7-9
TGTGCCAGCACTCACATAGCGGGGGTGGTCCTCTCCACAGGTACGCAGTATTTT	CASTHIAGVVLSTGTQYF	-	TRBJ2-3	TRBD2	TRBV12-3/TRBV12-4
TGTGCCAGCAGTACCCGGGCCCGCGGACCAGATACGCAGTATTTT	CASSTRARGPDTQYF	-	TRBJ2-3	-	TRBV6-2/TRBV6-3
TGTGCCAGCAGCCAAGCGACGACCCCAGGGTATGGCTACACCTTC	CASSQATTPGYGYTF	-	TRBJ1-2	-	TRBV7-2
TGTGCCAGCAGCGTAGCTGGTTCAGGGCCCGGGTCTAGCACAGATACGCAGTATTTT	CASSVAGSGPGSSTDTQYF	-	TRBJ2-3	-	TRBV9